This T cell receptor (beta chain) was observed in a study of cytomegalovirus exposure and HLA in healthy donors. Germline V gives CDR1 SGHNT, CDR2 YYREEE (reference sequence). Trimming at V came to 4 bases and at J to 2 bases, leaving 7 bases not matched to a gene. The CDR3 loop spans 15 amino acids. The PCR employed 60 Vbeta primers together with 13 Jbeta primers. Generated by immunoSEQ multiplex PCR, the TCRdb table keeps only in-frame clones and is missing some. The sample lists approximately 200,000 clones; around three quarters were seen once. Whole-study results and caveats: In a later analysis, CMV-associated beta chains were mostly HLA-associated, it appeared.

Concerning this clone: Its specificity is not known.

V gene TRBV5-4 combines with J gene TRBJ1-1; 8 bases are a match to TRBD1. Material for sequencing was PBMCs. The source is a man aged 30 to 45 in good health and CMV-seronegative. The CDR3, as DNA: TGTGCCAGCAGCCTAGGACAGGGAGGAAACACTGAAGCTTTCTTT. Amino acids: CASSLGQGGNTEAFF.